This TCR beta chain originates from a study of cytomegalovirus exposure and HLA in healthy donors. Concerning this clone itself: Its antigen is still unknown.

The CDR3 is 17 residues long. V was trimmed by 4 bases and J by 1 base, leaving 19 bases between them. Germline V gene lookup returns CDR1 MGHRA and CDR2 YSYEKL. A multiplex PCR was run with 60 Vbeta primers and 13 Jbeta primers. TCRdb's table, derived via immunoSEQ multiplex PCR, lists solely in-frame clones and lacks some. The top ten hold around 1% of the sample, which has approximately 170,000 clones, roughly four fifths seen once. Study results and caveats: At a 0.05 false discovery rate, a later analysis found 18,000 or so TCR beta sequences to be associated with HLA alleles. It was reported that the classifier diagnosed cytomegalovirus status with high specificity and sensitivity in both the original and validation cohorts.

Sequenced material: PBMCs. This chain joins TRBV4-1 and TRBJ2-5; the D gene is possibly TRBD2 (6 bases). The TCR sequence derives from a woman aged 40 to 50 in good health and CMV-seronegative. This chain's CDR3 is CASSPGRWAGTQETQYF. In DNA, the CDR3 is TGCGCCAGCAGCCCAGGTCGCTGGGCGGGGACCCAAGAGACCCAGTACTTC.